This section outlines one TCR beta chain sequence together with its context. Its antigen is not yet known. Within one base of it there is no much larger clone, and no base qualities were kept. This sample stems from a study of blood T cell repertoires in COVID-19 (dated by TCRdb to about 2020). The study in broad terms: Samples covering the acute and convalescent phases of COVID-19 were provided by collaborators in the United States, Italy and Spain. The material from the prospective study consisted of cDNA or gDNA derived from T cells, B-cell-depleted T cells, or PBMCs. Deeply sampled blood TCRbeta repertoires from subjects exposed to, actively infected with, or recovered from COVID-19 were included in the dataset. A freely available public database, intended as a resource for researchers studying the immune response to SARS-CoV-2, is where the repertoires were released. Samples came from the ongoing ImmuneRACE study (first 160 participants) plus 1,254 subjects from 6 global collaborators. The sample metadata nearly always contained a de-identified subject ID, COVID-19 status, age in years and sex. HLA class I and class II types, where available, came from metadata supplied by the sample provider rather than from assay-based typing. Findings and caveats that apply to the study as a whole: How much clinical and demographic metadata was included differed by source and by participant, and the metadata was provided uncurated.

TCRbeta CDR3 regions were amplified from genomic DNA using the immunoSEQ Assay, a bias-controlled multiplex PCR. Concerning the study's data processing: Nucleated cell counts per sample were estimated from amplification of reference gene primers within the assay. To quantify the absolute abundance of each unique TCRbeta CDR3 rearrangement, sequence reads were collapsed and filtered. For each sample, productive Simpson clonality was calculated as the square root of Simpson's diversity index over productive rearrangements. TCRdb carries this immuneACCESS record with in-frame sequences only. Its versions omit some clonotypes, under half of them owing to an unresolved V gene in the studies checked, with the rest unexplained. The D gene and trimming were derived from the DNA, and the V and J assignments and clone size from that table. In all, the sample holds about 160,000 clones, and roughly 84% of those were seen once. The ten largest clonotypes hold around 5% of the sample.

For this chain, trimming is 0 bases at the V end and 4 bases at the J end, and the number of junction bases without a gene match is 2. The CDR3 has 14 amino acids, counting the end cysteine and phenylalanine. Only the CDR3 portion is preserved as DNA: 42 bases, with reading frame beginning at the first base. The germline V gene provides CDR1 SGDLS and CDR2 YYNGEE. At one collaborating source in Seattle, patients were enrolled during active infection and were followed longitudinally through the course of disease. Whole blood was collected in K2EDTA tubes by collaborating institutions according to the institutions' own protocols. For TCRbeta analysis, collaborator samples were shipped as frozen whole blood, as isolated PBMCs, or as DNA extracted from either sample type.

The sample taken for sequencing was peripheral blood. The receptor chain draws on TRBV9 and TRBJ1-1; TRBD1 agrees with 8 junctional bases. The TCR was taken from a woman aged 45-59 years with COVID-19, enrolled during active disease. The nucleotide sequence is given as TGTGCCAGCAGCGTAGGTCAGGGGGCCACTGAAGCTTTCTTT. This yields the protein CASSVGQGATEAFF.